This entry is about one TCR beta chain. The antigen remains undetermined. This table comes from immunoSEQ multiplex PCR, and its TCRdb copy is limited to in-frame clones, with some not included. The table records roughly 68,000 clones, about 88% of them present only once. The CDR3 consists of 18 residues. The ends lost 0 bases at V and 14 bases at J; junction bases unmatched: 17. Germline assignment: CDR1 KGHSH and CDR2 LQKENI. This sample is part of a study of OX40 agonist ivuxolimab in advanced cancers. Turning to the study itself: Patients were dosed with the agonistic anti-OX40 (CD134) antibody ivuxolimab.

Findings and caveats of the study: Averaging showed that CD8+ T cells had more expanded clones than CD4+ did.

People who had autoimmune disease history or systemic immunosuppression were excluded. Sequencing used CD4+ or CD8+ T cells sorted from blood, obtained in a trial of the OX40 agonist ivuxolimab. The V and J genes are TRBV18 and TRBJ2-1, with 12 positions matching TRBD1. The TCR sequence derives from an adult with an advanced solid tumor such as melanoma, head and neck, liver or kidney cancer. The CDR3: CASSPPGTGGRLAGQKFF. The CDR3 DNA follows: TGTGCCAGCTCACCACCGGGGACAGGGGGCCGGCTAGCGGGACAAAAGTTCTTC.